Below are 19 T cell receptor beta chains sequenced from a single sample in a study of technical replicates of blood from a few donors. Using immunoSEQ multiplex PCR, the repertoire was profiled, and TCRdb retains in-frame clones only, with some absent. The sample lists over 75,000 clones, approximately 97% occurring once. The sample consisted of T cells isolated from PBMCs. The receptors were gathered from a human donor in good health.

The V call is TRBV9, the J call TRBJ2-1; weak D call: TRBD2 (5 bases). Trimming pared 4 bases from V and 9 bases from J, leaving 17 bases between. This CDR3 has 14 residues. The V gene's germline CDR1 is SGDLS and CDR2 YYNGEE. The CDR3 DNA reads as TGTGCCAGCAGCCCGATTAGCGTTTACGGTGAGCAGTTCTTC. Encoded protein: CASSPISVYGEQFF.

This rearrangement joins TRBV6-6 to TRBJ2-5, with D hard to call. The CDR3 is 10 residues long. V lost 7 bases to trimming and J lost 12 bases, with 12 bases between them. Germline V gene lookup returns CDR1 MNHNY and CDR2 SVGAGI (reference sequence). CDR3 sequence reads: CASIPRRKYF. The CDR3, as DNA: TGTGCCAGCATCCCGCGGCGCAAGTACTTC.

The J gene is TRBJ2-1, the V gene TRBV12-5; 11 bases agree with TRBD2. Germline assignment: CDR1 LGHNT and CDR2 FRNRAP. This CDR3 spans 18 amino acids. Trimming at V came to 1 base and at J to 2 bases, leaving 7 bases not matched to a gene. The CDR3 sequence is CASGLDELAGEAYNEQFF. The CDR3 nucleotides are TGTGCTAGTGGTTTGGACGAACTAGCGGGAGAGGCCTACAATGAGCAGTTCTTC.

The chain recombines TRBV27 with TRBJ2-1; possible D gene TRBD2, 6 bases. Trimming took off 5 bases at V and 4 bases at J, with 12 bases between the two ends. Germline loops: CDR1 MNHEY, CDR2 SMNVEV (reference sequence). CDR3 length: 14 amino acids. The CDR3: CASSISGDYNEQFF. In DNA form, the CDR3 reads TGTGCCAGCAGTATTAGCGGAGATTACAATGAGCAGTTCTTC.

This chain joins TRBV9 and TRBJ2-7; possibly TRBD1 for D (6 bases). This CDR3 has 15 amino acids. Trimming pared 4 bases from V and 2 bases from J, leaving 16 bases between. CDR1 is SGDLS, CDR2 YYNGEE, per germline. In DNA, the CDR3 is TGTGCCAGCAGCCCAAAGCAGGGGATTACCTACGAGCAGTACTTC. Its translation: CASSPKQGITYEQYF.

The chain employs TRBV7-8 and TRBJ2-1, with D possibly matching TRBD2 (6 bases). Germline V gene data show CDR1 as SGHVS and CDR2 as FQNEAQ. The ends were cut back, 3 bases at V and 1 base at J, with 7 bases in the middle. The CDR3 length is 14 residues. CDR3 in DNA: TGTGCCAGCAGCTTCCGGGGGTCCTACAATGAGCAGTTCTTC. Translated, it gives CASSFRGSYNEQFF.

The rearrangement uses TRBV6-5 and TRBJ2-2; TRBD1 might be the D (6 bases). The V gene lost 6 bases and the J gene lost 2 bases, with 10 bases spanning the gap. Germline V gives CDR1 MNHEY, CDR2 SVGAGI. The CDR3 has 14 amino acids. The CDR3 loop reads CASRPGTNTGELFF. As DNA, the CDR3 is TGTGCCAGCAGGCCGGGGACAAACACCGGGGAGCTGTTTTTT.

CDR3 amino acids: CASSPVITAGTGELFF. The CDR3 region has the DNA TGTGCCAGCTCACCCGTCATCACAGCCGGCACCGGGGAGCTGTTTTTT. The chain recombines TRBV18 with TRBJ2-2; D unclear. The V end was cut by 3 bases, the J end by 4 bases, with 15 bases between. The CDR3 is 16 amino acids. CDR1 is KGHSH, CDR2 LQKENI, per germline.

The chain combines TRBV29-1 with TRBJ1-4; the match to TRBD1 covers 10 bases. The CDR3 spans 13 residues. V shed 5 bases, J shed 9 bases, and the junction held 6 bases outside the gene matches. The germline gives CDR1 SQVTM, CDR2 ANQGSEA. The DNA of the CDR3 is TGCAGCGTTTATGGGACAGGGGAAAAAAAACTGTTTTTT. Protein sequence: CSVYGTGEKKLFF.

The V call is TRBV9, the J call TRBJ2-3; D is perhaps TRBD2 (5 bases). Per the germline V gene, CDR1 is SGDLS and CDR2 is YYNGEE. The V end was cut by 4 bases, the J end by 5 bases, with 17 bases between. The CDR3 loop spans 15 amino acids. The CDR3: CASSPVPVRGDTQYF. CDR3 DNA: TGTGCCAGCAGCCCCGTACCGGTACGGGGAGATACGCAGTATTTT.

This clone was seen a handful of times. This rearrangement joins TRBV9 to TRBJ1-1; weak D call: TRBD1 (6 bases). CDR3 length: 15 residues. Germline CDR1 and CDR2: SGDLS and YYNGEE. Trimming stripped 3 bases from V and 4 bases from J, with 16 bases between. In DNA form, the CDR3 reads TGTGCCAGCAGCGGAAACAGGGACCTAACCACTGAAGCTTTCTTT. Residues: CASSGNRDLTTEAFF.

The V and J genes are TRBV7-9 and TRBJ1-2, with 7 bases matching TRBD1. V was clipped by 3 bases and J by 6 bases; unmatched bases: 10. Germline CDR1 and CDR2: SEHNR and FQNEAQ (reference sequence). The CDR3 is 15 residues long. In DNA, the CDR3 is TGTGCCAGCAGCTTGGGTCCTTTACAGGGGCATGGCTACACCTTC. Translated: CASSLGPLQGHGYTF.

The rearrangement joins TRBV5-6 to TRBJ2-7, with 9 bases identical to TRBD1. The germline gives CDR1 SGHDT, CDR2 YYEEEE. Trimming at V came to 2 bases and at J to 0 bases, leaving 9 bases not matched to a gene. This CDR3 region has 17 residues. The DNA for the CDR3 is TGTGCCAGCAGCTTACCTGTGGGACAGGGCGGCTCCTACGAGCAGTACTTC. Encoded protein: CASSLPVGQGGSYEQYF.

As for this clone: The junction does not match germline at one end; this may be a read error. The chain uses TRBV28 and TRBJ1-2; D uncertain. This CDR3 has 10 amino acids. CDR1 and CDR2 from the germline V gene are MDHEN and SYDVKM. This CDR3 is CASSRNQAYF. As DNA, the CDR3 is TGTGCCAGCAGTCGGAATCAGGCATACTTC.

The chain has TRBV5-8 and TRBJ2-1; TRBD2 agrees at 11 bases. The CDR3 covers 14 residues. The J segment lost 6 bases and the V segment lost 3 bases, leaving 2 bases of the junction unmatched. CDR1 and CDR2 (germline): SGHTS, YDEGEE. In nucleotides, the CDR3 is TGTGCCAGCAGCTGGACTAGCGGGCTCAATGAGCAGTTCTTC. Amino acids: CASSWTSGLNEQFF.

The rearrangement uses TRBV14 and TRBJ1-2; maybe TRBD1 (5 bases). V was trimmed by 1 base and J by 4 bases, leaving 16 bases between them. CDR1 and CDR2 (germline): SGHDN, FVKESK. The CDR3 is 16 residues long. This chain's CDR3 is CASSQAISEGPYGYTF. The CDR3 DNA reads TGTGCCAGCAGCCAAGCCATATCGGAGGGGCCCTATGGCTACACCTTC.

V and J are TRBV19 and TRBJ2-1; 10 bases are a match to TRBD2. Germline-derived CDR1 and CDR2 are LNHDA and SQIVND (reference sequence). V shed 0 bases, J shed 7 bases, and the junction held 6 bases outside the gene matches. The length of the CDR3 is 16 residues. Here the CDR3 reads CASSIDPSGSGNEQFF. For the CDR3, the DNA is TGTGCCAGTAGTATAGACCCTAGCGGGAGTGGTAATGAGCAGTTCTTC.

The rearrangement uses TRBV29-1 and TRBJ2-7; tentative D call: TRBD2 (6 bases). Germline V gives CDR1 SQVTM, CDR2 ANQGSEA. V gave up 1 base and J gave up 2 bases, with 9 bases separating them. This CDR3 comprises 13 residues. The CDR3 sequence is CSVEVPGAYEQYF. CDR3 sequence (DNA): TGCAGCGTTGAAGTTCCGGGGGCCTACGAGCAGTACTTC.

This chain connects TRBV7-2 to TRBJ2-7; D gene uncertain. The V end was cut by 6 bases, the J end by 5 bases, with 11 bases between. CDR1 and CDR2 (germline): SGHTA, FQGNSA. This CDR3 region has 12 residues. The CDR3 sequence is CASSPHSHEQYF. As DNA, the CDR3 is TGTGCCAGCAGTCCGCACAGCCACGAGCAGTACTTC.